This T cell receptor beta chain was identified in a study of vaccination and CD4 T cells after COVID-19. As for this clonotype: Its antigen is still unknown.

Sequencing of cultured CD4+ T cell DNA used the Oncomine TCR Beta short-read assay. TCRdb passed the PCR reads through MiXCR, listing each CDR3 protein once. The repertoire holds some 24,000 distinct CDR3 sequences, with under 40% as singletons. From germline, CDR1 is DFQATT and CDR2 SNEGSKA (reference sequence). CDR3 length equals 13 residues. Time point indicated: late sampling 161 to 241 days after vaccination in a few convalescent patients. Treatment denoted: roughly 11-day PBMC culture with coronavirus spike peptide pools or control peptides (ViraFEST assay). PBMC cultures, at 1.5 million to 2.5 million cells per well, received 8.5 to 10 IU/ml IL-2 and 9 to 10 ug/ml peptide pools.

Sequences were derived from CD4+ T cells from blood, cultured in vitro, sampled about 7 months after SARS-CoV-2 vaccination. The chain uses TRBV20-1 and TRBJ2-1; D not certain. The clonotype was recovered from a human donor who had recovered from COVID-19. The chain's CDR3 is CTARPPSYNEQFF. The CDR3 bases are TGCACAGCTAGGCCTCCAAGTTACAATGAGCAGTTCTTC.